This T cell receptor beta chain was captured in a study of shared clonotypes between healthy human individuals. Study background: The composition of the donors was two women and a few men aged 18 to 49.

Study-level findings and limits: Non-shared clonotypes had lower generation probabilities than those shared by all four donors.

Sequenced by immunoSEQ multiplex PCR; TCRdb stores in-frame clones only, minus some. The data show millions of clones, 85% to 95% seen once. Points on this clone: Its antigen is still unknown.

The receptor's source is a man aged 18-30 years in good health. Sequenced sample: naive CD4+ T cells sorted from blood. Subset described: CD45RA+ positively selected.

CDR3 bases: TGTGCCAGCAGTTTATCGCCGAGAGTTCAGCCCCAGCATTTT. This encodes CASSLSPRVQPQHF. The chain combines TRBV28 with TRBJ1-5, with unresolved D. V lost 1 base, J lost 6 bases, and 10 bases lay in between. The CDR3 totals 14 residues. Germline V gives CDR1 MDHEN, CDR2 SYDVKM.